Listed here are 4 T cell receptor beta chains from one sample, sequenced in a study of naive and memory T cell subsets. Amplification of ligated cDNA took four PCR rounds with SP2 and nested alpha and beta constant primers. MiXCR, applied by TCRdb to the 5' RACE reads, yields one record per CDR3 protein. The sample consists of about 60,000 distinct CDR3 sequences, around 8% of them appearing once. The library had UMIs added by 3' ligation of an oligonucleotide to TCR cDNA. Source of these receptors: a female donor in good health.

This clonotype has a single count. With a much larger clone just one base away, this may be a read error. This chain uses TRBV9 with TRBJ1-3, with a tentative D call TRBD1 (5 bases). This CDR3 spans 17 amino acids. The germline V gene encodes CDR1 SGDLS and CDR2 YYNGEE. CDR3 bases: TGTGCCAGCAGCCCGCATTCGGGGGATAGCTCTGGAAACATCATATATTTT. This encodes CASSPHSGDSSGNIIYF.

This clonotype appeared many times. V usage is TRBV18 and J usage is TRBJ1-1; D uncertain. V gave up 3 bases and J gave up 0 bases, with 11 bases separating them. The germline gives CDR1 KGHSH, CDR2 LQKENI. CDR3 length equals 15 residues. CDR3 sequence: CASSPDPAMNTEAFF. CDR3 bases: TGTGCCAGCTCACCTGACCCCGCAATGAACACTGAAGCTTTCTTT.

Only a few counts were recorded for this clonotype. This chain links TRBV29-1 with TRBJ2-3; 7 bases are shared with TRBD2. Germline V gives CDR1 SQVTM, CDR2 ANQGSEA. J was trimmed by 4 bases and V by 6 bases; bases with no gene match: 10. This CDR3 spans 14 amino acids. The CDR3 DNA reads as TGCAGCGTGGGAGGGCCCGGGTTTGCAGATACGCAGTATTTT. As protein: CSVGGPGFADTQYF.

This clonotype was recorded once. This chain joins TRBV6-5 and TRBJ1-2, with D possibly TRBD1 on 6 matching bases. CDR1 MNHEY and CDR2 SVGAGI come from the germline V gene. The CDR3 length is 15 residues. Trimming left V 2 bases short and J 8 bases short, with 18 bases between. CDR3 sequence reads: CASSYSPGAPRGYTF. The DNA of the CDR3 is TGTGCCAGCAGTTACAGCCCAGGGGCGCCTCGCGGCTACACCTTC.